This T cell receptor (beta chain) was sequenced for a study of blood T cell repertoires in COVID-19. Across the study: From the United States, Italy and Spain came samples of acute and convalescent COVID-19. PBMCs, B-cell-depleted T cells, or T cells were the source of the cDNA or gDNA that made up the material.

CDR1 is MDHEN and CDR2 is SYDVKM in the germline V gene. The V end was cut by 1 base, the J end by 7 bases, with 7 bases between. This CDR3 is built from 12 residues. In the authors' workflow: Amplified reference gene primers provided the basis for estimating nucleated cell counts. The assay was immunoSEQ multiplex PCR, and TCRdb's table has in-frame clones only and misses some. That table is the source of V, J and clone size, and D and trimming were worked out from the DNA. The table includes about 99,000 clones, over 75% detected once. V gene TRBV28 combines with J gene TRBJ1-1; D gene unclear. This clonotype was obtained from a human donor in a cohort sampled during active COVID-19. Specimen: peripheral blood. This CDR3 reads CASSLSAGEAFF. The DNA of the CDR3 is TGTGCCAGCAGTTTATCCGCCGGTGAAGCTTTCTTT.